This T cell receptor (beta chain) was sequenced for a study of T cells after posttransplantation cyclophosphamide. This clone has at least ten counts. Its specificity is unknown. Study-level findings and limits: Recipient CMV seropositivity and CMV reactivation strongly tracked TRB clonality. Later post-transplant blood repertoires were often dominated by donor CD8+ memory clones. Skin or GI-infiltrating T cells shared few TRB sequences with blood.

TCRdb keeps only in-frame clones here, not all; method: immunoSEQ multiplex PCR. The record shows some 40,000 clones for this sample, with no singletons present. V shed 2 bases and J 4 bases; nucleotides not matched to a gene: 6. The germline gives CDR1 SGHNT, CDR2 YYREEE (reference sequence). The CDR3 is 14 residues long. The source is a woman between 45 and 60 years old in good health and a related stem cell transplant donor. The sample taken for sequencing was PBMCs. This rearrangement joins TRBV5-4 to TRBJ2-7; 7 nucleotides line up with TRBD2. CDR3 sequence: CASSLGGGIYEQYF. The CDR3 DNA follows: TGTGCCAGCAGCTTAGGCGGGGGAATATACGAGCAGTACTTC.